These 20 T cell receptor beta chains share one sample of origin, sequenced in a study. TCRdb's table, derived via immunoSEQ multiplex PCR, lists solely in-frame clones and lacks some. The data contain approximately 70,000 clones, over 85% of them seen just once; the ten biggest clones take up roughly 4.2%. Material for sequencing was PBMCs. The receptors derive from a man between 35 and 55 years old with rheumatoid arthritis.

The count of this clone is one. The rearrangement links TRBV7-8 to TRBJ2-1; weak D call: TRBD2 (6 bases). Per the germline V gene, CDR1 is SGHVS and CDR2 is FQNEAQ. CDR3 length: 15 residues. V lost 4 bases to trimming and J lost 7 bases, with 17 bases between them. CDR3 amino acids: CASSSVTGVVNEQFF. The CDR3 DNA follows: TGTGCCAGCAGCTCCGTGACGGGAGTTGTTAATGAGCAGTTCTTC.

The V gene is TRBV7-9, the J gene TRBJ2-1; either TRBD1 or TRBD2 may supply D (5 bases each). The V and J ends lost 5 bases and 9 bases respectively, with 20 bases between them. Germline CDR1 and CDR2: SEHNR and FQNEAQ (reference sequence). The CDR3 is 15 amino acids. In nucleotides, the CDR3 is TGTGCCAGCAGCCCACCCTACGAGGGGCGCGGTGAGCAGTTCTTC. Translated, it gives CASSPPYEGRGEQFF.

This chain links TRBV27 with TRBJ2-7; the D gene is possibly TRBD2 (6 bases). Trimming shortened V by 3 bases and J by 3 bases, and 6 bases separated the two germline ends. Germline assignment: CDR1 MNHEY and CDR2 SMNVEV (reference sequence). This CDR3 is built from 12 residues. The CDR3 is CASSFGGYEQYF. The CDR3, as DNA: TGTGCCAGCAGTTTCGGGGGCTACGAGCAGTACTTC.

This rearrangement joins TRBV7-3 to TRBJ1-2; D possibly corresponds to TRBD1 (6 bases). Germline V CDR1 and CDR2: SGHTA, FQGTGA. The CDR3 sequence is 17 residues long. Trimming took 0 bases from V and 4 from J, leaving 18 bases between them. This CDR3 is CASSLTLGEGQVYGYTF. The CDR3 DNA follows: TGTGCCAGCAGCTTAACCCTGGGGGAGGGACAAGTCTATGGCTACACCTTC.

The gene calls are TRBV7-9 and TRBJ1-1, with 7 nucleotides matching TRBD1. V dropped 5 bases and J dropped 8; count of bases not matched to a gene: 5. The CDR3 is 12 residues long. Germline loops: CDR1 SEHNR, CDR2 FQNEAQ (reference sequence). Here the CDR3 reads CASSLPTGEAFF. The DNA of the CDR3 is TGTGCCAGCAGCCTCCCGACAGGGGAAGCTTTCTTT.

This rearrangement joins TRBV6-5 to TRBJ2-7; TRBD1 matches at 11 bases. The V and J ends lost 7 bases and 3 bases, in that order; junction bases with no gene match: 5. CDR3 size: 14 residues. The germline gives CDR1 MNHEY, CDR2 SVGAGI. CDR3 sequence (DNA): TGTGCCAGCACCGTCGGGACAGGGGGCTACGAGCAGTACTTC. Residues: CASTVGTGGYEQYF.

This rearrangement joins TRBV11-2 to TRBJ2-1, with a weak D call TRBD2 (6 bases). Germline values: CDR1 SGHAT, CDR2 FQNNGV. The V gene lost 2 bases and the J gene lost 4 bases, with 24 bases spanning the gap. The CDR3 is 19 amino acids. The chain's CDR3 is CASSLFPGGAEAHYNEQFF. The CDR3 DNA reads as TGTGCCAGCAGCTTATTCCCCGGGGGAGCGGAGGCTCATTACAATGAGCAGTTCTTC.

The chain has TRBV4-2 and TRBJ1-2; D remains ambiguous. CDR1 is LGHNA, CDR2 YNFKEQ, per germline. The V end was cut by 6 bases, the J end by 5 bases, with 22 bases between. The CDR3 spans 16 residues. The CDR3 protein is CASSSARAAESYGYTF. Here the CDR3 DNA reads TGTGCCAGCAGTTCCGCTCGGGCGGCCGAGAGTTATGGCTACACCTTC.

The gene calls are TRBV19 and TRBJ1-1, with D tentatively TRBD1 (6 bases). From germline, CDR1 is LNHDA and CDR2 SQIVND (reference sequence). Trimming cost V 5 bases and J 1 base, with 8 bases left between them. The CDR3 is 13 residues long. This chain's CDR3 is CASSGGPNTEAFF. Written as DNA, the CDR3 is TGTGCCAGTAGTGGGGGGCCGAACACTGAAGCTTTCTTT.

This sequence joins TRBV5-1 and TRBJ2-7; 9 bases are a match to TRBD1. This CDR3 region has 15 residues. CDR1 is SGHRS, CDR2 YFSETQ, per germline. The junction had 13 bases not matched to a gene; V was cut back by 6 bases and J by 6 bases. The chain's CDR3 is CASTLGSGTGSEQYF. As DNA, the CDR3 is TGCGCCAGCACCTTAGGATCCGGGACAGGGAGCGAGCAGTACTTC.

The V call is TRBV3-1 (or the pseudogene TRBV3-2), the J call TRBJ2-7, with 10 bases matching TRBD2. The CDR3 has 16 amino acids. With 4 bases clipped from V and 7 bases from J, the junction kept 13 bases outside the gene matches. Germline V CDR1 and CDR2: LGHDT, YNNKEL (reference sequence). The DNA for the CDR3 is TGTGCCAGCAGCCCCAGTGGGGAGCGGGGGGGCGGGGAGCAGTACTTC. Residues: CASSPSGERGGGEQYF.

The chain links TRBV10-3 to TRBJ2-7; 13 bases match TRBD2. The V segment lost 5 bases and the J segment 6 bases; nucleotides outside the gene matches: 7. This CDR3 is built from 15 residues. Germline V lookup: CDR1 ENHRY, CDR2 SYGVKD. The CDR3: CAISPGTSGIGEQYF. The CDR3 nucleotides read TGTGCCATCAGTCCCGGGACTAGCGGGATCGGCGAGCAGTACTTC.

This chain connects TRBV28 to TRBJ2-1; TRBD2 might be the D (6 bases). CDR1 and CDR2 from the germline V gene are MDHEN and SYDVKM. The V and J ends lost 4 bases and 6 bases respectively, with 10 bases between them. There are 13 residues in the CDR3. The CDR3: CASSSGLPNEQFF. CDR3 in DNA: TGTGCCAGCAGTTCCGGACTACCCAATGAGCAGTTCTTC.

The chain recombines TRBV5-1 with TRBJ2-7; the match to TRBD2 covers 9 bases. V was pared by 5 bases and J by 3 bases, with 9 bases of the junction left unmatched. The CDR3 sequence is 15 residues long. The germline CDR1 and CDR2 sequences are SGHRS and YFSETQ. CDR3 bases: TGCGCCAGCAGTTGGTTGATAGCGGGAGTCTACGAGCAGTACTTC. It codes for CASSWLIAGVYEQYF.

The chain carries TRBV12-3 or TRBV12-4 and TRBJ2-7; D is unresolved. This CDR3 has 13 amino acids. V gave up 2 bases and J gave up 0 bases, with 5 bases separating them. CDR3 DNA: TGTGCCAGCAGTTTAAGAGGCTCCTACGAGCAGTACTTC. Amino acid sequence: CASSLRGSYEQYF.

This chain uses TRBV3-1 (or the pseudogene TRBV3-2) with TRBJ2-7; possible D gene TRBD2, 5 bases. This CDR3 comprises 13 residues. Germline V gene lookup returns CDR1 LGHDT and CDR2 YNNKEL (reference sequence). Trimming took 6 bases from V and 2 from J, leaving 11 bases between them. For the CDR3, the DNA is TGTGCCAGCAGAGCTACCGGGGCCTACGAGCAGTACTTC. This gives the protein CASRATGAYEQYF.

The genes are TRBV11-1 and TRBJ2-3, with TRBD1 as a possible D gene (5 bases). The CDR3 covers 12 residues. V dropped 1 base and J dropped 7 bases, with 6 bases sitting between them. Germline loops: CDR1 SGHAT, CDR2 FQDESV (reference sequence). The DNA for the CDR3 is TGTGCCAGCAGCTTAGACAGGTATACGCAGTATTTT. The encoded protein is CASSLDRYTQYF. The whole variable domain, remainder taken from reference TRBV11-1 and TRBJ2-3, is EAEVAQSPRYKITEKSQAVAFWCDPISGHATLYWYRQILGQGPELLVQFQDESVVDDSQLPKDRFSAERLKGVDSTLKIQPAELGDSAMYLCASSLDRYTQYFGPGTRLTVL.

The chain couples TRBV2 to TRBJ2-2; TRBD1 might be the D (6 bases). The CDR3 totals 13 residues. Trimming removed 6 bases from V and 6 bases from J, with 11 bases in between. Germline CDR1 SNHLY, CDR2 FYNNEI. CDR3 residues: CASRGTTAGELFF. The CDR3 DNA reads as TGTGCCAGCAGAGGGACAACCGCCGGGGAGCTGTTTTTT.

This sequence joins TRBV6-1 and TRBJ1-5; D is unclear. CDR3 length equals 13 residues. Germline CDR1 MNHNS, CDR2 SASEGT. Trimming took 3 bases from V and 6 from J, leaving 9 bases between them. The CDR3 DNA is TGTGCCAGCAGTGACACGAGGGCTCAGCCCCAGCATTTT. Translation: CASSDTRAQPQHF.

V gene TRBV30 combines with J gene TRBJ2-2; no clear D. Trimming removed 3 bases from V and 4 bases from J, with 9 bases in between. There are 13 residues in the CDR3. Germline assignment: CDR1 GTSNPN and CDR2 SVGIG (reference sequence). CDR3 sequence reads: CAWRIGRTGELFF. The CDR3 DNA sequence: TGTGCCTGGAGAATAGGGCGCACCGGGGAGCTGTTTTTT.